A single sample is the source of the 25 T cell receptor beta chains below, sequenced in a study of T cells after yellow fever vaccination. TCRdb itself ran the 5' RACE reads through MiXCR, one entry per CDR3 protein. In the table there are 200,000 to 300,000 distinct CDR3 sequences, 10% to 15% of which are singletons. Sequenced here: CD4+ T cells sorted from PBMCs, sampled 45 days after the yellow fever booster vaccination. These TCRs come from a man aged 25 to 40 who received the YFV17D yellow fever vaccine.

The V gene is TRBV12-3 or TRBV12-4, the J gene TRBJ2-7; TRBD2 matches 12 bases. The V gene end was trimmed by 1 base and the J gene end by 2 bases; junction bases not matched to a gene: 6. The length of the CDR3 is 17 residues. CDR3 sequence (DNA): TGTGCCAGCAGTTTAGGGCTAGCGGGAGGGAGACCCTACGAGCAGTACTTC. This sequence encodes CASSLGLAGGRPYEQYF.

On this clonotype itself: Sequence at one end of the junction differs from germline and may be a read error. The chain uses TRBV5-1 and TRBJ2-1, with D perhaps assigned TRBD1 or TRBD2 (5 bases each). CDR1 is SGHRS, CDR2 YFSETQ, per germline. This CDR3 comprises 15 residues. Here the CDR3 reads CDSSLVGDPNNEQFF. DNA of the CDR3: TGCGACAGCAGCTTGGTGGGGGACCCTAACAATGAGCAGTTCTTC. The full variable domain, rest sourced from reference TRBV5-1 and TRBJ2-1, is KAGVTQTPRYLIKTRGQQVTLSCSPISGHRSVSWYQQTPGQGLQFLFEYFSETQRNKGNFPGRFSGRQFSNSRSEMNVSTLELGDSALYLCDSSLVGDPNNEQFFGPGTRLTVL.

This clonotype was seen only once. The genes are TRBV5-1 and TRBJ2-3, with 7 positions matching TRBD1. This CDR3 spans 15 amino acids. V was clipped by 4 bases and J by 2 bases; unmatched bases: 7. Germline V gene lookup returns CDR1 SGHRS and CDR2 YFSETQ. The CDR3 DNA sequence: TGCGCCAGCAGCAAGGGACAGTTGGACACAGATACGCAGTATTTT. Protein sequence: CASSKGQLDTDTQYF.

This clonotype has a handful of counts. The gene calls are TRBV7-6 and TRBJ2-3, with 8 bases matching TRBD2. Germline assignment: CDR1 SGHVS and CDR2 FNYEAQ. This CDR3 has 15 amino acids. The V segment lost 5 bases and the J segment 5 bases; nucleotides outside the gene matches: 9. The CDR3 sequence is CASSLSGEGEDTQYF. Here the CDR3 DNA reads TGTGCCAGCAGCCTTAGCGGGGAAGGTGAAGATACGCAGTATTTT.

The chain couples TRBV5-1 to TRBJ2-1, with no clear D. The CDR3 extends over 14 amino acids. V lost 4 bases to trimming and J lost 6 bases, with 14 bases between them. The germline V gene encodes CDR1 SGHRS and CDR2 YFSETQ. The CDR3, as DNA: TGCGCCAGCAGCCCCCGCGCTTTAGGCAATGAGCAGTTCTTC. It codes for CASSPRALGNEQFF.

The table lists this clonotype with a few counts. This chain connects TRBV7-3 to TRBJ2-7, with 8 bases identical to TRBD2. The CDR3 loop spans 15 amino acids. Germline CDR1 and CDR2: SGHTA and FQGTGA. J lost 4 bases, V lost 1 base, and 6 bases had no gene match. For the CDR3, the DNA is TGTGCCAGCAGCTTAAGGCCGGCTAGCGGGTACGAGCAGTACTTC. Translated, it gives CASSLRPASGYEQYF.

This clonotype appeared a single time. The chain carries TRBV6-2 or TRBV6-3 and TRBJ2-1, with 11 bases that match TRBD2. Looked up from germline, CDR1 is MNHEY and CDR2 is SVGEGT. Germline trimming cut 4 bases from V and 2 bases from J; bases unmatched to any gene: 7. The CDR3 totals 17 residues. DNA of the CDR3: TGTGCCAGCAGTTCAGGGACTAGCGGAATACCCTACAATGAGCAGTTCTTC. Its translation: CASSSGTSGIPYNEQFF.

Of note for this clonotype: One junction end does not reproduce the germline sequence, and a read error may be involved. The chain couples TRBV4-3 to TRBJ2-7; 11 bases line up with TRBD2. CDR1 LGHNA and CDR2 YSLEER come from the germline V gene. The CDR3 length is 15 residues. CDR3 residues: CASSQALGSGREIDF. In DNA form, the CDR3 reads TGCGCCAGCAGCCAAGCCCTTGGTAGCGGGAGGGAGATTGACTTC.

V is TRBV6-5 and J is TRBJ2-1, with 10 bases lining up with TRBD1. V was clipped by 2 bases and J by 5 bases; unmatched bases: 0. Per germline, CDR1 MNHEY and CDR2 SVGAGI. This CDR3 is built from 14 residues. The chain's CDR3 is CASSYGTGDNEQFF. CDR3 nucleotides: TGTGCCAGCAGTTACGGGACAGGGGACAATGAGCAGTTCTTC.

This clonotype has at least ten counts. The V gene is TRBV5-1, the J gene TRBJ2-1; 7 bases are a match to TRBD2. V dropped 4 bases and J dropped 7; count of bases not matched to a gene: 14. CDR3 length: 16 residues. The germline V gene encodes CDR1 SGHRS and CDR2 YFSETQ. Written as DNA, the CDR3 is TGCGCCAGCAGCGACCGAACTGCGGGAGTTAGGAATGAGCAGTTCTTC. The encoded protein is CASSDRTAGVRNEQFF.

There are a few counts of this clonotype. This chain links TRBV3-1 with TRBJ2-7; 7 bases line up with TRBD2. V trimming: 2 bases; J trimming: 5 bases; junction bases outside the gene matches: 9. CDR1 and CDR2 from the germline V gene are LGHDT and YNNKEL (reference sequence). CDR3 length: 15 residues. The CDR3 is CASSQTRGSSNEQYF. In nucleotides, the CDR3 is TGTGCCAGCAGCCAAACCCGCGGGAGTTCAAACGAGCAGTACTTC.

The CDR3 nucleotides are TGTGCCAGCAGTTACGAGGTTAGCGCGGCAGCGCGAGCGAATACGCAGTATTTT. It translates to CASSYEVSAAARANTQYF. This chain links TRBV6-5 with TRBJ2-3; weak D call: TRBD2 (5 bases). Germline CDR1 and CDR2: MNHEY and SVGAGI. This CDR3 has 18 residues. V lost 2 bases to trimming and J lost 7 bases, with 25 bases between them.

This clonotype was seen repeatedly, ten times or more. The chain joins TRBV20-1 to TRBJ1-2, with 12 bases that match TRBD1. Losses at the gene ends were 6 bases for V and 8 bases for J; bases not matched to a gene: 4. The CDR3 spans 12 residues. Germline V gives CDR1 DFQATT, CDR2 SNEGSKA (reference sequence). CDR3 sequence (DNA): TGCAGTGCGGGACAGGGGGCAGGAGGCTACACCTTC. It codes for CSAGQGAGGYTF.

This clonotype was counted only a few times. An end of the junction does not agree with germline; a read error may underlie this. The CDR3 region has the DNA TGTGCCAGCAGTTTAGAGGCAGCCGCGGTGGAGACCCGGTACTTC. Protein sequence: CASSLEAAAVETRYF. The chain couples TRBV12-3 or TRBV12-4 to TRBJ2-5; D call uncertain. The CDR3 has 15 amino acids.

In this sample, this clonotype turned up a few times. The rearrangement links TRBV6-5 to TRBJ2-5, with 8 bases identical to TRBD2. Germline assignment: CDR1 MNHEY and CDR2 SVGAGI. With 7 bases clipped from V and 5 bases from J, the junction kept 6 bases outside the gene matches. CDR3 length: 13 amino acids. This chain's CDR3 is CASKLADRETQYF. CDR3 coding DNA: TGTGCCAGCAAACTAGCGGACCGTGAGACCCAGTACTTC.

This clonotype has a handful of counts. J is TRBJ2-7 and V is TRBV4-1; D gene unclear. V lost 4 bases and J lost 3, with 13 bases in between. This CDR3 is built from 14 residues. The germline V gene has CDR1 MGHRA and CDR2 YSYEKL. DNA for the CDR3: TGCGCCAGCAGCCGCGCGGTTGGGATCTACGAGCAGTACTTC. It encodes CASSRAVGIYEQYF.

This clonotype was observed a few times. V gene TRBV20-1 combines with J gene TRBJ2-1; TRBD2 matches at 9 bases. V was clipped by 6 bases and J by 9 bases; unmatched bases: 18. Germline V lookup: CDR1 DFQATT, CDR2 SNEGSKA (reference sequence). The CDR3 covers 16 residues. Here the CDR3 reads CSAPDGGSGSLGEQFF. Written as DNA, the CDR3 is TGCAGTGCCCCGGACGGGGGTAGCGGGAGTTTGGGTGAGCAGTTCTTC.

In this sample, this clonotype turned up a few times. This chain connects TRBV10-3 to TRBJ1-5; D is ambiguous. Trimming took 0 bases from V and 4 from J, leaving 19 bases between them. Germline values: CDR1 ENHRY, CDR2 SYGVKD. The CDR3 extends over 18 amino acids. CDR3 protein: CAISESFAALGRNQPQHF. The CDR3 nucleotides are TGTGCCATCAGTGAGTCGTTCGCAGCACTAGGAAGAAATCAGCCCCAGCATTTT.

The chain employs TRBV6-1 and TRBJ1-5; D remains ambiguous. The CDR3 extends over 14 amino acids. V shed 7 bases and J shed 0 bases, with 10 bases lying between them. Per the germline V gene, CDR1 is MNHNS and CDR2 is SASEGT. CDR3 loop: CASIKGNSNQPQHF. The CDR3 region has the DNA TGTGCCAGCATCAAAGGGAATAGCAATCAGCCCCAGCATTTT.

The chain employs TRBV12-3 or TRBV12-4 and TRBJ1-1; D is perhaps TRBD1 (5 bases). This CDR3 is 14 amino acids long. V was trimmed by 4 bases and J by 8 bases, leaving 17 bases between them. CDR3 DNA: TGTGCCAGCAGTTCTCCCCGCGGCAGGGTGGAAGCTTTCTTT. This translates into CASSSPRGRVEAFF.

A few counts support this clonotype. The rearrangement uses TRBV7-9 and TRBJ1-4, with 7 bases fitting TRBD1. The CDR3 totals 16 residues. The J segment lost 8 bases and the V segment lost 2 bases, leaving 11 bases of the junction unmatched. Germline V gene data show CDR1 as SEHNR and CDR2 as FQNEAQ (reference sequence). The CDR3, as DNA: TGTGCCAGCAGCTTAAGAGTAGGGGGCGCCGGGGAAAAACTGTTTTTT. It yields the protein CASSLRVGGAGEKLFF.

This clonotype was recorded many times. The genes are TRBV20-1 and TRBJ2-7, with 7 bases matching TRBD2. CDR1 is DFQATT, CDR2 SNEGSKA, per germline (reference sequence). Unmatched junction bases numbered 8, after V lost 6 bases and J lost 0 bases. The CDR3 totals 14 residues. CDR3 nucleotide sequence: TGCAGTGCAATTCCGGGACTAAGCTCCTACGAGCAGTACTTC. Translated: CSAIPGLSSYEQYF.

This sequence joins TRBV28 and TRBJ2-7, with 7 bases identical to TRBD2. The CDR3 has 17 residues. Germline V gene lookup returns CDR1 MDHEN and CDR2 SYDVKM. The V segment lost 2 bases and the J segment 4 bases; nucleotides outside the gene matches: 14. CDR3 in DNA: TGTGCCAGCAGTTTAATAGGAGGGCGACTAGCTGTATACGAGCAGTACTTC. It is translated as CASSLIGGRLAVYEQYF.

At least ten counts were recorded for this clonotype. The gene calls are TRBV20-1 and TRBJ2-7, with a tentative D call TRBD2 (6 bases). The germline V gene encodes CDR1 DFQATT and CDR2 SNEGSKA (reference sequence). Trimming pared 6 bases from V and 5 bases from J, leaving 14 bases between. CDR3 size: 12 residues. CDR3 amino acids: CSARGLPHEQYF. DNA of the CDR3: TGCAGTGCCCGGGGACTTCCCCACGAGCAGTACTTC.

This clonotype turned up a few times. This chain links TRBV5-1 with TRBJ2-1; tentatively, D is TRBD1 or TRBD2 (5 bases each). The germline CDR1 and CDR2 sequences are SGHRS and YFSETQ. The CDR3 sequence is 16 residues long. With 7 bases removed from V and 0 bases from J, the gap between germline ends came to 17 bases. The CDR3 coding sequence is TGCGCCAGCGGCACCGACGGGACCACCTCCTACAATGAGCAGTTCTTC. This translates into CASGTDGTTSYNEQFF.